Each of the 22 T cell receptor beta chains below was sequenced from the same sample in a study of tumor and adjacent non-tumor tissue in lung cancer. The library came from three nested PCR rounds adapted from ARM-PCR protocols. TCRdb re-derived calls from the multiplex PCR reads in MiXCR, one entry per CDR3 protein. The repertoire holds over 60,000 distinct CDR3 sequences, with about three quarters as singletons. This sample's RNA came from whole unsorted tissue. Sequencing used lung tumor tissue. The receptors here all came from a man between 60 and 70 years old with non-small cell lung cancer.

Comment on this clonotype: The junction does not match germline at one end; this may be a read error. The chain employs TRBV6-5 and TRBJ1-6; D unresolved. This CDR3 is 13 amino acids long. Per the germline V gene, CDR1 is MNHEY and CDR2 is SVGAGI. The CDR3, as DNA: TGTGTCAGCACTTATACGATGGATTCACCCCTCCACTTT. Protein sequence: CVSTYTMDSPLHF.

A remark on this clonotype: Here the CDR3 omits its conserved ending phenylalanine or tryptophan, so a read error is the likely source. The gene calls are TRBV20-1 and TRBJ1-1; D possibly corresponds to TRBD1 (6 bases). The CDR3 contains 13 residues. Germline values: CDR1 DFQATT, CDR2 SNEGSKA (reference sequence). CDR3 sequence: CGAKQGLNTEAFS. Here the CDR3 DNA reads TGCGGTGCCAAACAGGGATTGAACACTGAAGCTTTCTCT.

The rearrangement joins TRBV11-1 to TRBJ2-1; 9 bases align to TRBD2. TRBJ2-7 explains the end of the DNA better; the J call may be wrong. CDR3 length: 16 residues. Germline CDR1 is SGHAT and CDR2 is FQDESV (reference sequence). CDR3 bases: TGTGCCAGCAGTCCAGGGACGCGGGGGGGATATAATGGGCAGTACTTC. It codes for CASSPGTRGGYNGQYF.

Remarks on this clonotype: The junction does not match germline at one end; this may be a read error. The chain is built from TRBV29-1 and TRBJ2-3, with D possibly being TRBD2 (6 bases). Germline V gives CDR1 SQVTM, CDR2 ANQGSEA. The CDR3 loop spans 15 amino acids. The CDR3 coding sequence is TGCATCGTGCCAACACCAGTGGGGGGAGCAGATACGCAGTATTTC. Protein product: CIVPTPVGGADTQYF.

About this clonotype itself: One end of the junction fails to match germline, which may point to a read error. CDR3 loop: CASSQESIAGSYEQCF. CDR3 nucleotide sequence: TGTGCCAGCAGCCAAGAATCCATAGCGGGATCGTATGAGCAGTGCTTC. The chain combines TRBV14 with TRBJ2-1, with 8 bases lining up with TRBD2. This CDR3 has 16 amino acids. Per germline, CDR1 SGHDN and CDR2 FVKESK. The variable domain in full, completed from reference TRBV14 and TRBJ2-1, reads EAGVTQFPSHSVIEKGQTVTLRCDPISGHDNLYWYRRVMGKEIKFLLHFVKESKQDESGMPNNRFLAERTGGTYSTLKVQPAELEDSGVYFCASSQESIAGSYEQCFGPGTRLTVL.

A remark on this clonotype: This may be a read error, as it is one base from a much larger clone. This sequence joins TRBV14 and TRBJ2-5, with D hard to call. There are 12 residues in the CDR3. The germline gives CDR1 SGHDN, CDR2 FVKESK. V was shortened by 0 bases and J by 5 bases, with 4 bases between the two germline ends. In nucleotides, the CDR3 is TGTGCCAGCAGCCAAGACTGGGAGACCCAGTACTTC. It encodes CASSQDWETQYF. The full variable domain, rest sourced from reference TRBV14 and TRBJ2-5, is EAGVTQFPSHSVIEKGQTVTLRCDPISGHDNLYWYRRVMGKEIKFLLHFVKESKQDESGMPNNRFLAERTGGTYSTLKVQPAELEDSGVYFCASSQDWETQYFGPGTRLLVL.

The chain uses TRBV29-1 and TRBJ2-5, with a weak D call TRBD2 (5 bases). The CDR3 extends over 12 amino acids. Trimming pared 7 bases from V and 5 bases from J, leaving 14 bases between. The V gene's germline CDR1 is SQVTM and CDR2 ANQGSEA. The CDR3 nucleotides read TGCAGCGCCTCGGGAAGGCGGGAGACCCAGTACTTC. The encoded protein is CSASGRRETQYF.

This clonotype was observed at least ten times. The chain recombines TRBV6-2 or TRBV6-3 with TRBJ2-5, with 8 bases lining up with TRBD1. CDR3 length equals 14 residues. The V segment lost 5 bases and the J segment 4 bases; nucleotides outside the gene matches: 6. CDR1 and CDR2 (germline): MNHEY, SVGEGT. The CDR3 DNA sequence: TGTGCCAGCAGTAAACCCGACAGGGGAGAGACCCAGTACTTC. Protein sequence: CASSKPDRGETQYF.

The table lists this clonotype with a few counts. This chain uses TRBV7-9 with TRBJ1-5; the D gene is possibly TRBD1 (6 bases). The CDR3 length is 15 residues. V lost 1 base to trimming and J lost 5 bases, with 12 bases between them. Germline V gene lookup returns CDR1 SEHNR and CDR2 FQNEAQ (reference sequence). CDR3 sequence: CASSLGLGGDQPQHF. CDR3 nucleotides: TGTGCCAGCAGCTTAGGCTTAGGGGGGGATCAGCCCCAGCATTTT.

CDR3 residues: CSAIKGGDSYEQYF. As DNA, the CDR3 is TGCAGTGCTATAAAGGGGGGGGATTCCTACGAGCAGTACTTC. The chain employs TRBV20-1 and TRBJ2-7; maybe TRBD2 (7 bases). Looked up from germline, CDR1 is DFQATT and CDR2 is SNEGSKA (reference sequence). This CDR3 region has 14 residues. Deletions cut 4 bases from V and 1 base from J, with 14 bases between.

A remark on this clonotype: A single base separates this from a much larger clone, so it may be a read error. The rearrangement uses TRBV6-4 and TRBJ2-2; tentatively, D is TRBD1 (5 bases). CDR1 and CDR2 (germline): MRHNA, SNTAGT. V lost 4 bases and J lost 6, with 9 bases in between. The CDR3 totals 13 residues. The CDR3: CASSARGSGELFF. The DNA of the CDR3 is TGTGCCAGCAGTGCAAGGGGTTCCGGGGAGCTGTTTTTT.

On this clonotype: This CDR3 is missing its conserved last phenylalanine or tryptophan, likely due to a read error. V and J are TRBV29-1 and TRBJ2-3; 7 bases map to TRBD2. Germline V CDR1 and CDR2: SQVTM, ANQGSEA. V shed 5 bases and J 3 bases; nucleotides not matched to a gene: 5. The CDR3 is 13 amino acids. CDR3 sequence: CSVSPGGTDTQYS. CDR3 coding DNA: TGCAGCGTTTCTCCGGGGGGAACAGATACGCAGTATTCT.

This rearrangement joins TRBV20-1 to TRBJ1-1, with D perhaps TRBD1 (5 bases). CDR3 length: 13 amino acids. Germline CDR1 DFQATT, CDR2 SNEGSKA (reference sequence). This chain's CDR3 is CIAAGAGTTEAFF. In nucleotides, the CDR3 is TGCATAGCTGCTGGCGCAGGGACCACTGAAGCTTTCTTT.

This rearrangement joins TRBV20-1 to TRBJ2-7; the D call may be TRBD1 or TRBD2 (6 bases each). The germline V gene has CDR1 DFQATT and CDR2 SNEGSKA (reference sequence). The CDR3 spans 16 residues. V lost 3 bases to trimming and J lost 5 bases, with 23 bases between them. The CDR3 here is CSARLSTREGVNEQYF. As DNA, the CDR3 is TGCAGTGCTAGGCTCTCGACTAGAGAGGGGGTCAACGAGCAGTACTTC.

On this clonotype: Possible read error: a much larger clone is one base away. The genes are TRBV28 and TRBJ2-7, with 8 bases identical to TRBD1. CDR1 and CDR2 from the germline V gene are MDHEN and SYDVKM. This CDR3 contains 15 residues. CDR3 region: CVSTFSGGEWYEQYF. The DNA for the CDR3 is TGTGTCAGCACGTTCTCAGGGGGCGAATGGTACGAGCAGTACTTC. Filled out from reference TRBV28 and TRBJ2-7, the complete variable domain reads DVKVTQSSRYLVKRTGEKVFLECVQDMDHENMFWYRQDPGLGLRLIYFSYDVKMKEKGDIPEGYSVSREKKERFSLILESASTNQTSMYLCVSTFSGGEWYEQYFGPGTRLTVT.

This clonotype occurred once. A much more abundant neighbour one base away suggests this may be a read error. This chain uses TRBV10-3 with TRBJ1-5; no firm D call. This CDR3 comprises 14 residues. CDR1 is ENHRY and CDR2 is SYGVKD in the germline V gene. The DNA for the CDR3 is TGTGCCATCACTGGCGTCAATAGCAATCGGCCCCAGCATTTT. It is translated as CAITGVNSNRPQHF.

By frequency in the sample, this clonotype is medium-sized (0.01 to 0.1%). This chain connects TRBV11-1 to TRBJ1-1; a weak D match, TRBD1 (5 bases). Trimming pared 5 bases from V and 0 bases from J, leaving 7 bases between. CDR3 length: 13 amino acids. Germline values: CDR1 SGHAT, CDR2 FQDESV (reference sequence). CDR3 loop: CASSIQVNTEAFF. DNA of the CDR3: TGTGCCAGCAGCATACAGGTGAACACTGAAGCTTTCTTT.

Of note for this clonotype: Compared with germline, one end of the junction differs, possibly owing to a read error. Here the CDR3 reads CASDSGTDASF. The CDR3 bases are TGTGCCAGCGACTCCGGGACTGATGCTTCTTTT. The rearrangement uses TRBV6-2 or TRBV6-3 and TRBJ1-3, with D maybe TRBD1 (5 bases). Germline V gene lookup returns CDR1 MNHEY and CDR2 SVGEGT. This CDR3 has 11 amino acids.

The rearrangement links TRBV6-5 to TRBJ1-5; 8 bases match TRBD1. CDR1 is MNHEY, CDR2 SVGAGI, per germline. This CDR3 is built from 14 residues. The CDR3 region is CDSSRTTGEKPQHF. DNA for the CDR3: TGTGACAGTAGTCGCACGACAGGGGAGAAGCCCCAGCATTTT.

This clonotype was counted a single time. This clone may be a read error of a much larger clone one base away. The chain employs TRBV7-9 and TRBJ2-5; 9 positions match TRBD2. Unmatched junction bases numbered 14, after V lost 7 bases and J lost 5 bases. Germline CDR1 reads SEHNR; CDR2 reads FQNEAQ (reference sequence). This CDR3 has 16 residues. The CDR3 bases are TGTGCCAGCAACGCGTTAGCGGGAGCGCTTTTGGAGACCCAGTACTTC. It is translated as CASNALAGALLETQYF.

About this clonotype itself: This is likely a read error, given that the CDR3 carries no conserved phenylalanine or tryptophan at its end. V is TRBV20-1 and J is TRBJ2-1; D ambiguous. The V gene lost 3 bases and the J gene lost 6 bases, with 12 bases spanning the gap. Germline V CDR1 and CDR2: DFQATT, SNEGSKA (reference sequence). The CDR3 sequence is 13 residues long. The CDR3 region has the DNA TGCAGTGCTAGGAGCCTAACGGGCAATGAGCAGTTCTTG. It translates to CSARSLTGNEQFL.

For this clonotype: The germline gene is not matched at one end of the junction; a read error may be the cause. The chain employs TRBV20-1 and TRBJ2-1; maybe TRBD2 (6 bases). The CDR3 totals 16 residues. Germline V gene data show CDR1 as DFQATT and CDR2 as SNEGSKA (reference sequence). The DNA for the CDR3 is TGCTGTGCTAGAGGTGGACTATCGGGAACGTGGGATGAGCAGTTCTTC. Encoded protein: CCARGGLSGTWDEQFF.